The subject of this entry is one TCR beta chain. Its target is not known. These data are taken from a study of beta chain features in type 1 diabetes. Study-level findings and limits: Researchers report that Type 1 diabetes patients had moderately but significantly shorter TCRB CDR3s across all four CD4+ subsets.

Expressed TCRB transcripts were sequenced after all isolated RNA was converted to cDNA. Produced via immunoSEQ multiplex PCR; TCRdb's table is partial and in-frame only. Altogether under 250,000 clones are present, 14% being singletons, with the ten largest covering roughly 0.02%. The CDR3 runs 14 residues. Germline values: CDR1 LNHDA, CDR2 SQIVND (reference sequence). Trimming removed 5 bases from V and 1 base from J, with 12 bases in between. Input material: naive CD4+ T cells from blood. This clonotype was sampled from a man between 25 and 39 years old with type 1 diabetes. This sequence joins TRBV19 and TRBJ2-7, with D perhaps TRBD1 (6 bases). The CDR3 region has the DNA TGTGCCAGTAGTTCGAGAGACAGGTCCTACGAGCAGTACTTC. Amino acid sequence: CASSSRDRSYEQYF.